The 28 T cell receptor beta chains in this list originate from one sample, sequenced in a study of T cell repertoires in cytomegalovirus infection. No cognate antigen is known for these TCRs. One entry per CDR3 protein results from TCRdb running MiXCR on the reads. The table lists about 920,000 distinct CDR3 sequences, 30% to 40% of them singletons. Sequences were derived from cultured CD8+ T cells from PBMCs, sampled from culture after CMV antigen stimulation. These receptors originate from a human donor in good health (CMV status not recorded). Some clones in this sample may be carry-over from other donors' samples.

CDR3 DNA: TGTGCCAGCAGTTACAGGGTATCCTACGAGCAGTACGTC. It codes for CASSYRVSYEQYV. The chain recombines TRBV28 with TRBJ2-7, with D possibly matching TRBD1 (6 bases). The ends were cut back, 4 bases at V and 1 base at J, with 8 bases in the middle. The germline CDR1 and CDR2 sequences are MDHEN and SYDVKM. This CDR3 region has 13 residues.

This clonotype was seen more than once but under ten times. The chain uses TRBV20-1 and TRBJ1-2; tentative D call: TRBD1 (5 bases). CDR3 length equals 14 residues. Germline CDR1 reads DFQATT; CDR2 reads SNEGSKA (reference sequence). V gave up 1 base and J gave up 4 bases, with 13 bases separating them. CDR3 loop: CSARASQGVYGYTF. The CDR3 DNA follows: TGCAGTGCTAGAGCTTCTCAGGGAGTCTATGGCTACACCTTC.

This clonotype was seen at least ten times. This chain connects TRBV7-3 to TRBJ2-1, with 12 positions matching TRBD2. This CDR3 has 16 amino acids. In germline, CDR1 is SGHTA, CDR2 FQGTGA. V was clipped by 4 bases and J by 3 bases; unmatched bases: 4. The CDR3, as DNA: TGTGCCAGCAGCTCCCGGACTAGCGGGAACTACAATGAGCAGTTCTTC. It specifies CASSSRTSGNYNEQFF.

The gene calls are TRBV27 and TRBJ2-2; D uncertain. This CDR3 comprises 13 residues. CDR1 MNHEY and CDR2 SMNVEV come from the germline V gene (reference sequence). Trimming left V 6 bases short and J 4 bases short, with 9 bases between. The CDR3 reads CASRITFTGELFF. CDR3 DNA sequence: TGTGCCAGCAGAATCACGTTCACCGGGGAGCTGTTTTTT.

There are many counts of this clonotype. Written as DNA, the CDR3 is TGTGCCAGCAGTTTTGGGACAGCCTATGGCTACACCTTC. It encodes CASSFGTAYGYTF. The chain recombines TRBV12-3 or TRBV12-4 with TRBJ1-2; 7 nucleotides agree with TRBD1. The CDR3 has 13 amino acids. V shed 3 bases and J 4 bases; nucleotides not matched to a gene: 2.

This clonotype was counted between two and nine times. This chain connects TRBV20-1 to TRBJ1-6, with 9 positions matching TRBD1. The V gene end was trimmed by 0 bases and the J gene end by 10 bases; junction bases not matched to a gene: 19. The CDR3 sequence is 19 residues long. CDR1 DFQATT and CDR2 SNEGSKA come from the germline V gene (reference sequence). CDR3 coding DNA: TGCAGTGCTAGAGATAGAGAACCCGGGACAGGGCTGATTCACTCACCCCTCCACTTT. It specifies CSARDREPGTGLIHSPLHF.

This clonotype turned up a few times. This sequence joins TRBV4-1 and TRBJ2-2, with D tentatively TRBD1 or TRBD2 (5 bases each). The CDR3 contains 14 residues. V lost 4 bases, J lost 6 bases, and 12 bases lay in between. Germline CDR1 is MGHRA and CDR2 is YSYEKL. CDR3 nucleotide sequence: TGCGCCAGCAGCCCGGGACCGGCGCCCGGGGAGCTGTTTTTT. It encodes CASSPGPAPGELFF.

This clonotype was detected only a few times. The CDR3 bases are TGTGCCAGCGTCCCCACAGGGGGAAGCACAGATACGCAGTATTTT. This translates into CASVPTGGSTDTQYF. The chain links TRBV6-5 to TRBJ2-3, with 8 nucleotides matching TRBD1. Germline V gene lookup returns CDR1 MNHEY and CDR2 SVGAGI. The CDR3 covers 15 residues. J was trimmed by 0 bases and V by 8 bases; bases with no gene match: 7.

This clonotype was counted only a few times. DNA of the CDR3: TGTGCCAGCAGCTTAAGCCTGAGGGGGGATGGCTACACCTTC. Protein: CASSLSLRGDGYTF. The genes are TRBV13 and TRBJ1-2, with D tentatively TRBD1 (6 bases). CDR3 length equals 14 residues. CDR1 is PRHDT, CDR2 FYEKMQ, per germline (reference sequence). With 2 bases removed from V and 6 bases from J, the gap between germline ends came to 13 bases.

This clonotype occurred once. V usage is TRBV28 and J usage is TRBJ2-3; D call uncertain. Germline CDR1 MDHEN, CDR2 SYDVKM. The CDR3 length is 14 residues. With 3 bases removed from V and 2 bases from J, the gap between germline ends came to 9 bases. CDR3 bases: TGTGCCAGCAGTTTGCAACGACCCACAGATACGCAGTATTTT. It encodes CASSLQRPTDTQYF.

This clonotype showed up just a few times. The chain joins TRBV6-2 or TRBV6-3 to TRBJ2-1; D possibly corresponds to TRBD2 (5 bases). The V gene lost 0 bases and the J gene lost 1 base, with 7 bases spanning the gap. Germline V lookup: CDR1 MNHEY, CDR2 SVGEGT. CDR3 size: 15 residues. CDR3 nucleotide sequence: TGTGCCAGCAGTTACTCGGAGCGGTCCTACAATGAGCAGTTCTTC. This codes for CASSYSERSYNEQFF.

CDR3 bases: TGTGCCAGTGGGGACAGACCGAACACTGAAGCTTTCTTT. As protein: CASGDRPNTEAFF. The chain links TRBV19 to TRBJ1-1; TRBD1 aligns across 7 bases. Germline V gene data show CDR1 as LNHDA and CDR2 as SQIVND (reference sequence). The V segment lost 8 bases and the J segment 1 base; nucleotides outside the gene matches: 4. This CDR3 comprises 13 residues.

This sequence joins TRBV7-9 and TRBJ1-1; 7 positions match TRBD1. This CDR3 region has 14 residues. V lost 4 bases, J lost 2 bases, and 4 bases stayed unmatched. Germline V gene lookup returns CDR1 SEHNR and CDR2 FQNEAQ (reference sequence). The CDR3 DNA follows: TGTGCCAGCAGCTCAAACAGGGGCAACACTGAAGCTTTCTTT. As protein: CASSSNRGNTEAFF.

This sequence joins TRBV6-2 or TRBV6-3 and TRBJ2-7, with D possibly TRBD2 on 5 matching bases. CDR3 length equals 14 residues. In germline, CDR1 is MNHEY, CDR2 SVGEGT. V gave up 2 bases and J gave up 1 base, with 9 bases separating them. The CDR3 bases are TGTGCCAGCAGTTACCTAGCCAGGTCCTACGAGCAGTACGTC. Its translation: CASSYLARSYEQYV.

In its sample, this clonotype was seen many times. The chain combines TRBV7-6 with TRBJ2-2, with D possibly matching TRBD1 (6 bases). Germline V CDR1 and CDR2: SGHVS, FNYEAQ. The CDR3 is 19 residues long. Trimming removed 1 base from V and 6 bases from J, with 24 bases in between. CDR3 nucleotides: TGTGCCAGCAGCTTAGGCCCCCTAGGGGGACGGAAAGAAGCCGGGGAGCTGTTTTTT. Its protein is CASSLGPLGGRKEAGELFF.

This clonotype was detected a few times. This rearrangement joins TRBV5-6 to TRBJ2-2, with TRBD1 matching 7 bases. V lost 4 bases, J lost 5 bases, and 5 bases stayed unmatched. CDR1 and CDR2 (germline): SGHDT, YYEEEE. This CDR3 has 14 amino acids. For the CDR3, the DNA is TGTGCCAGCAGCCCGGGGACAGTGACCGGGGAGCTGTTTTTT. This codes for CASSPGTVTGELFF.

This clonotype was detected many times. The CDR3 is CASSFSGPTYEQYF. As DNA, the CDR3 is TGCGCCAGCAGCTTTTCTGGACCGACCTACGAGCAGTACTTC. V is TRBV5-1 and J is TRBJ2-7; D gene unclear. Trimming left V 2 bases short and J 2 bases short, with 11 bases between. Looked up from germline, CDR1 is SGHRS and CDR2 is YFSETQ. The CDR3 has 14 residues.

At least ten counts were recorded for this clonotype. This chain connects TRBV12-3 or TRBV12-4 to TRBJ2-1; D is undetermined. The CDR3 extends over 13 amino acids. Trimming cost V 2 bases and J 4 bases, with 6 bases left between them. The CDR3 loop reads CASSLKSYNEQFF. The CDR3 bases are TGTGCCAGCAGTTTAAAGTCTTACAATGAGCAGTTCTTC.

At least ten counts were recorded for this clonotype. The chain joins TRBV7-9 to TRBJ2-1; 12 bases are shared with TRBD1. Per germline, CDR1 SEHNR and CDR2 FQNEAQ (reference sequence). V lost 4 bases and J lost 8; bases outside the gene matches: 3. This CDR3 region has 14 residues. CDR3 protein: CASSSGTGGHEQFF. CDR3 nucleotide sequence: TGTGCCAGCAGCTCCGGGACAGGGGGCCATGAGCAGTTCTTC.

The J gene is TRBJ1-2, the V gene TRBV27; 8 bases fit TRBD1. Per the germline V gene, CDR1 is MNHEY and CDR2 is SMNVEV (reference sequence). Germline trimming cut 8 bases from V and 8 bases from J; bases unmatched to any gene: 4. The CDR3 is 11 residues long. CDR3 in amino acids: CASRTGGGYTF. The CDR3 DNA sequence: TGTGCCAGCCGCACAGGGGGAGGCTACACCTTC.

The chain uses TRBV7-9 and TRBJ1-6, with D unresolved. This CDR3 comprises 12 residues. From germline, CDR1 is SEHNR and CDR2 FQNEAQ (reference sequence). V was cut by 6 bases and J by 16 bases, with 16 bases left in between. The CDR3 reads CASSSASVLLHF. DNA for the CDR3: TGTGCCAGCAGTTCTGCCTCGGTGTTACTCCACTTT. Using reference TRBV7-9 and TRBJ1-6 for the parts outside the CDR3, the full variable domain is DTGVSQNPRHKITKRGQNVTFRCDPISEHNRLYWYRQTLGQGPEFLTYFQNEAQLEKSRLLSDRFSAERPKGSFSTLEIQRTEQGDSAMYLCASSSASVLLHFGNGTRLTVT.

This clonotype has more than one count but fewer than ten. The chain carries TRBV4-1 and TRBJ1-4; D possibly corresponds to TRBD1 (6 bases). The length of the CDR3 is 17 residues. Germline-derived CDR1 and CDR2 are MGHRA and YSYEKL. Trimming cost V 1 base and J 4 bases, with 16 bases left between them. CDR3 protein: CASSQAPYGQINEKLFF. CDR3 coding DNA: TGCGCCAGCAGCCAAGCCCCGTACGGACAGATTAATGAAAAACTGTTTTTT.

V gene TRBV19 combines with J gene TRBJ1-5; D remains unclear. Germline CDR1 is LNHDA and CDR2 is SQIVND (reference sequence). V lost 7 bases and J lost 4, with 11 bases in between. The CDR3 sequence is 13 residues long. The CDR3 loop is CASKVKGNQPQHF. The CDR3 nucleotides are TGTGCCAGTAAGGTGAAGGGTAATCAGCCCCAGCATTTT.

The gene calls are TRBV5-1 and TRBJ1-2; 7 positions agree with TRBD1. V shed 4 bases and J 8 bases; nucleotides not matched to a gene: 14. Germline V gene sequence: CDR1 SGHRS, CDR2 YFSETQ. This CDR3 spans 15 amino acids. In DNA, the CDR3 is TGCGCCAGCAGCCCTGACAGGGACCGACGGTCGGGCTACACCTTC. The encoded protein is CASSPDRDRRSGYTF.

This clonotype turned up a few times. The rearrangement joins TRBV6-5 to TRBJ2-7, with a tentative D call TRBD2 (5 bases). The CDR3 loop spans 13 amino acids. Germline V CDR1 and CDR2: MNHEY, SVGAGI. V was cut by 5 bases and J by 5 bases, with 13 bases left in between. As DNA, the CDR3 is TGTGCCAGCAGTAAAGGAGGTTTCAACGAGCAGTACTTC. Its translation is CASSKGGFNEQYF.

With respect to this clonotype: Just one base apart from a much larger clone, this may be a read error. The rearrangement uses TRBV12-3 or TRBV12-4 and TRBJ1-5, with D tentatively TRBD1 (5 bases). The CDR3 length is 14 residues. V dropped 4 bases and J dropped 5 bases, with 12 bases sitting between them. CDR3 amino acids: CASSYWGDHQPQHF. The DNA of the CDR3 is TGTGCCAGCAGTTACTGGGGCGACCATCAGCCCCAGCATTTT.

The chain is built from TRBV6-1 and TRBJ2-7; no clear D gene. V was shortened by 0 bases and J by 4 bases, with 7 bases between the two germline ends. The CDR3 is 13 residues long. Germline lookup yields CDR1 MNHNS and CDR2 SASEGT. CDR3 sequence reads: CASSEAAVYEQYV. Here the CDR3 DNA reads TGTGCCAGCAGTGAAGCAGCCGTTTACGAGCAGTACGTC.

This clonotype has a handful of counts. The chain couples TRBV6-5 to TRBJ2-5; 11 nucleotides line up with TRBD1. Germline values: CDR1 MNHEY, CDR2 SVGAGI. V lost 4 bases, J lost 2 bases, and 6 bases stayed unmatched. The CDR3 is 16 residues long. The CDR3 reads CASSLGTGGFQETQYF. Written as DNA, the CDR3 is TGTGCCAGCAGTTTAGGGACAGGGGGGTTTCAAGAGACCCAGTACTTC.